This is a list of T cell receptor beta chains from one sample in a study of T cell responses to AZD1222 COVID-19 vaccine. Some clones are missing from TCRdb's copy, which holds only in-frame ones; the method was immunoSEQ multiplex PCR. The sample consists of 100,000 to 150,000 clones, around 90% of them appearing once. The sample here was peripheral blood, taken 28 days after the second AZD1222 dose. These receptors originate from an adult who received the AZD1222 COVID-19 vaccine. Both conserved end residues are part of each CDR3. The order of the fields is J gene, clone size, CDR3 length, V gene, D gene, CDR3 protein, CDR3 DNA. The D gene is left open where the match is weak. Rows give clone size only sometimes, using once, few, many, or a class for an expanded clone.

J gene: TRBJ1-5
clone size: -
CDR3 length: 12
V gene: TRBV28
D gene: -
CDR3 protein: CASSLEGQPQHF
CDR3 DNA: TGTGCCAGCAGTTTAGAGGGGCAGCCCCAGCATTTT

J gene: TRBJ1-1
clone size: once
CDR3 length: 15
V gene: TRBV27
D gene: TRBD1
CDR3 protein: CASSLNRGGGTEAFF
CDR3 DNA: TGTGCCAGCAGTTTAAACAGGGGGGGAGGCACTGAAGCTTTCTTT

J gene: TRBJ2-1
clone size: -
CDR3 length: 19
V gene: TRBV6-2/TRBV6-3
D gene: TRBD2
CDR3 protein: CASSYSPRLAGSSYNEQFF
CDR3 DNA: TGTGCCAGCAGTTACTCACCCCGACTAGCGGGAAGCTCCTACAATGAGCAGTTCTTC

J gene: TRBJ1-2
clone size: -
CDR3 length: 17
V gene: TRBV5-1
D gene: TRBD1
CDR3 protein: CASSLGITDRASYGYTF
CDR3 DNA: TGCGCCAGCAGCTTGGGGATAACGGACAGGGCAAGCTATGGCTACACCTTC

J gene: TRBJ2-5
clone size: -
CDR3 length: 16
V gene: TRBV30
D gene: -
CDR3 protein: CAWSKLRGKDVQTQYF
CDR3 DNA: TGTGCCTGGAGTAAGCTCCGTGGAAAGGACGTGCAGACCCAGTACTTC

J gene: TRBJ1-5
clone size: once
CDR3 length: 14
V gene: TRBV28
D gene: -
CDR3 protein: CASSGQLPNQPQHF
CDR3 DNA: TGTGCCAGCAGTGGACAGCTCCCCAATCAGCCCCAGCATTTT

J gene: TRBJ2-7
clone size: -
CDR3 length: 14
V gene: TRBV7-3
D gene: -
CDR3 protein: CASSLISGSHEQYF
CDR3 DNA: TGTGCCAGCAGCTTAATATCCGGGAGCCACGAGCAGTACTTC

J gene: TRBJ2-1
clone size: -
CDR3 length: 15
V gene: TRBV6-6
D gene: TRBD2
CDR3 protein: CASSFEAGGRHEQFF
CDR3 DNA: TGTGCCAGCAGTTTTGAAGCGGGAGGCAGACATGAGCAGTTCTTC

J gene: TRBJ1-6
clone size: -
CDR3 length: 14
V gene: TRBV5-1
D gene: -
CDR3 protein: CASSWAGVNSPLHF
CDR3 DNA: TGCGCCAGCAGCTGGGCGGGGGTTAATTCACCCCTCCACTTT

J gene: TRBJ1-5
clone size: -
CDR3 length: 13
V gene: TRBV6-1
D gene: -
CDR3 protein: CASSEALEQPQHF
CDR3 DNA: TGTGCCAGCAGTGAAGCGTTGGAGCAGCCCCAGCATTTT

J gene: TRBJ2-3
clone size: -
CDR3 length: 13
V gene: TRBV27
D gene: -
CDR3 protein: CASSFTRADTQYF
CDR3 DNA: TGTGCCAGCAGTTTTACCCGGGCGGATACGCAGTATTTT

J gene: TRBJ2-1
clone size: -
CDR3 length: 16
V gene: TRBV30
D gene: -
CDR3 protein: CAWSVPGVSSYNEQFF
CDR3 DNA: TGTGCCTGGAGTGTACCGGGGGTAAGCTCCTACAATGAGCAGTTCTTC

J gene: TRBJ2-7
clone size: -
CDR3 length: 14
V gene: TRBV5-6
D gene: TRBD1
CDR3 protein: CASSPTGNKYEQYF
CDR3 DNA: TGTGCCAGCAGCCCGACAGGGAATAAGTACGAGCAGTACTTC

J gene: TRBJ1-1
clone size: -
CDR3 length: 10
V gene: TRBV7-9
D gene: -
CDR3 protein: CAIRPPEAFF
CDR3 DNA: TGTGCCATACGTCCACCTGAAGCTTTCTTT

J gene: TRBJ1-2
clone size: -
CDR3 length: 12
V gene: TRBV2
D gene: -
CDR3 protein: CASTRGNYGYTF
CDR3 DNA: TGTGCCAGCACGAGGGGCAACTATGGCTACACCTTC